This T cell receptor beta chain originates from a study of blood T cell repertoires in COVID-19. V shed 3 bases, J shed 8 bases, and the junction held 11 bases outside the gene matches. This CDR3 spans 15 amino acids. Germline CDR1 and CDR2: MRHNA and SNTAGT. Measured with immunoSEQ multiplex PCR; TCRdb has only the in-frame clones, and not every one. The sample records about 95,000 clones, about 84% being singletons. Sequencing used peripheral blood. The receptor was derived from a man older than 75 with active or convalescent COVID-19. The chain combines TRBV6-4 with TRBJ1-2, with 8 bases aligning to TRBD1. CDR3 nucleotide sequence: TGTGCCAGCAGTGAGGGACCCAGGGGGCGACTGGGCTACACCTTC. Translation gives CASSEGPRGRLGYTF.